This paragraph reports one TCR beta chain. The data were taken from a study of blood T cell repertoires in COVID-19. CDR1 and CDR2 (germline): SGHRS, YFSETQ. After removal of 4 bases from V and 1 base from J, the junction contained 7 bases not matched to a gene. The CDR3 runs 15 residues. Clones were read by immunoSEQ multiplex PCR, and TCRdb kept only the in-frame ones, dropping some. The data contain about 300,000 clones, around nine tenths of them singletons. The rearrangement links TRBV5-1 to TRBJ2-7, with 8 bases aligning to TRBD1. Sequencing used PBMCs or T cells enriched from blood (not recorded which). The TCR comes from a woman aged 45-60 years who had been exposed to COVID-19. The CDR3 region is CASSPGGTGSYEQYF. The CDR3 DNA reads as TGCGCCAGCAGCCCTGGGGGGACAGGATCCTACGAGCAGTACTTC. Drawing the rest from reference TRBV5-1 and TRBJ2-7, the complete variable domain is KAGVTQTPRYLIKTRGQQVTLSCSPISGHRSVSWYQQTPGQGLQFLFEYFSETQRNKGNFPGRFSGRQFSNSRSEMNVSTLELGDSALYLCASSPGGTGSYEQYFGPGTRLTVT.